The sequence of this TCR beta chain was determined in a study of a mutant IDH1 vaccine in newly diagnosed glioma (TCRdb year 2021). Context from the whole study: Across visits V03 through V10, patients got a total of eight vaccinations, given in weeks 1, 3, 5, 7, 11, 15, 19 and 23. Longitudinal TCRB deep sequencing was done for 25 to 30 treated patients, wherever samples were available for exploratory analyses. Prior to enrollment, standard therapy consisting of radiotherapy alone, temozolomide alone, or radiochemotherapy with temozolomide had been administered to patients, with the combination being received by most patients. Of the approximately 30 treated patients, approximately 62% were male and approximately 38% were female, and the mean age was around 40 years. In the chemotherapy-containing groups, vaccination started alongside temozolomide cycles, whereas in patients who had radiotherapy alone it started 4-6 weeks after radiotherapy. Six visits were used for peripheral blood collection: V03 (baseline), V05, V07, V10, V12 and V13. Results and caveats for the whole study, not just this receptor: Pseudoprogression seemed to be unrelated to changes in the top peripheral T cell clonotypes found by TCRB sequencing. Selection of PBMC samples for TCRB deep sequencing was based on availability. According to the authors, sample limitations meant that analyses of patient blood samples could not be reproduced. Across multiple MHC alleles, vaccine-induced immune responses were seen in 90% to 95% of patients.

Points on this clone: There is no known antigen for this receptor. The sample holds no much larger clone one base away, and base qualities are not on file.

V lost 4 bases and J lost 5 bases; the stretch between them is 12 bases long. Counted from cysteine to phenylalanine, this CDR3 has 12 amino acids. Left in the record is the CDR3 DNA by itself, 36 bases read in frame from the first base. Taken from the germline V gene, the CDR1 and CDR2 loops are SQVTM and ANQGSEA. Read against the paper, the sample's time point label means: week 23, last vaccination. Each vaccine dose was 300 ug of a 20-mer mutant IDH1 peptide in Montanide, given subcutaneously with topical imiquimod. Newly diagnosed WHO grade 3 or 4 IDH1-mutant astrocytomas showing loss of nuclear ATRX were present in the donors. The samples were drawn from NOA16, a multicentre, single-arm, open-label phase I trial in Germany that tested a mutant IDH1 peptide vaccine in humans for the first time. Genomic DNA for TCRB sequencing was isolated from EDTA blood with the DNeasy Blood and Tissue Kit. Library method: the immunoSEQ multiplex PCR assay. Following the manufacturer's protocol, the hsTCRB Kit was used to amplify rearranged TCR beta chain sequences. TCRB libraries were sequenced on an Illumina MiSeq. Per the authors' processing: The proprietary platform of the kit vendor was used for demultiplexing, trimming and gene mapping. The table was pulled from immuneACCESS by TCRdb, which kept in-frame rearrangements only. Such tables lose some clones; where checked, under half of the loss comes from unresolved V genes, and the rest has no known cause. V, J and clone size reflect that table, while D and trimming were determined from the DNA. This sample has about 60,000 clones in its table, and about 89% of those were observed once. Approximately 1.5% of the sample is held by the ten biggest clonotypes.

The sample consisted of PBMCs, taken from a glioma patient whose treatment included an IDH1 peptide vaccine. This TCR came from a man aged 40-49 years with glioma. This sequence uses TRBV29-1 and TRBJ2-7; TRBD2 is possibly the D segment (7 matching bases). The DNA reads TGCAGCGTTGGAAGGGGGGGGGACGAGCAGTACTTC. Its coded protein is CSVGRGGDEQYF.